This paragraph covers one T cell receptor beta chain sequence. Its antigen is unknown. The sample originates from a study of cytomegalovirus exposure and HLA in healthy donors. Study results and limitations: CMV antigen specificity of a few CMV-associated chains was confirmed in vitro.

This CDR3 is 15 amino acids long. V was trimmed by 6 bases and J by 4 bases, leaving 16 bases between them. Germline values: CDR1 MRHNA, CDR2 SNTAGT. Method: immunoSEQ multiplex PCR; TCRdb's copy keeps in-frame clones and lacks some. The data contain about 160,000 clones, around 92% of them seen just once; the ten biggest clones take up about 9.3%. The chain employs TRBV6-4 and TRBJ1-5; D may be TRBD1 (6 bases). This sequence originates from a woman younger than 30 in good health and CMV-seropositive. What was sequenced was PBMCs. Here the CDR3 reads CASRQPRDKNQPQHF. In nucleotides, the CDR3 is TGTGCCAGCAGGCAGCCCCGGGACAAGAATCAGCCCCAGCATTTT.